The present T cell receptor (beta chain) was sequenced within a study of cytomegalovirus exposure and HLA in healthy donors. General observations from the study: Later, TCR association rates were found to vary by HLA locus, highest for DRB1 and lowest for HLA-C. Rarity characterized most TCR sequences, yet some public TCRs appeared in many donors.

Concerning this clone itself: Its specificity is unknown.

Amplification used 60 Vbeta primers and 13 Jbeta primers. TCRdb keeps only in-frame clones here, not all; method: immunoSEQ multiplex PCR. The table has 90,000 to 100,000 clones, under 90% seen once. The sample consisted of PBMCs. The sequence came from a man in his fifties in good health and CMV-seronegative.

The CDR3 loop reads CASSLGWLAGGGDTGELFF. The DNA for the CDR3 is TGTGCCAGCAGCTTAGGATGGCTAGCGGGAGGGGGGGACACCGGGGAGCTGTTTTTT. The rearrangement uses TRBV7-2 and TRBJ2-2; 12 bases line up with TRBD2. Germline V gives CDR1 SGHTA, CDR2 FQGNSA. Trimming cost V 1 base and J 3 bases; bases outside gene matches: 9. The CDR3 is 19 residues long.